This T cell receptor beta chain was obtained from a study of OX40 agonist ivuxolimab in advanced cancers. Study-level background: Ivuxolimab was delivered to patients intravenously every 2 weeks at doses spanning 0.01 to 10 mg/kg. Among those treated, three patients had partial responses, one with hepatocellular carcinoma and two with cutaneous melanoma. Findings and limits, study-wide: Partial responders treated at 0.1-3.0 mg/kg exhibited clonal expansion among the lowest measured. It was also the case that some nonresponders had low normalized T-cell clonal expansion.

Assay: immunoSEQ multiplex PCR; the TCRdb copy retains only in-frame clones and omits some. The sample has fewer than 100,000 clones; 93% are singletons. The length of the CDR3 is 16 residues. The V gene lost 1 base and the J gene lost 3 bases, with 12 bases spanning the gap. Germline V gene data show CDR1 as SEHNR and CDR2 as FQNEAQ (reference sequence). On this clone itself: Its target is unknown.

The source material was CD4+ or CD8+ T cells sorted from blood, sampled in a trial of the OX40 agonist ivuxolimab. The chain recombines TRBV7-9 with TRBJ2-2; D may match TRBD1 or TRBD2 (5 bases each). This sequence was found in an adult with an advanced solid tumor such as melanoma, head and neck, liver or kidney cancer. CDR3 region: CASSLVPGDHTGELFF. The CDR3 DNA follows: TGTGCCAGCAGCTTAGTACCCGGGGACCACACCGGGGAGCTGTTTTTT.